Listed below are T cell receptor beta chains from one sample, sequenced in a study of radiation and T cells in renal cell carcinoma. Generated by immunoSEQ multiplex PCR, the TCRdb table keeps only in-frame clones and is missing some. The table includes 40,000 to 60,000 clones, approximately 83% detected once. The material was blood, obtained from a patient whose treatment included radiotherapy and nephrectomy. The origin of the receptors is a woman aged 65 to 85 with renal cell carcinoma. Both conserved end residues are part of each CDR3. The D gene is left open where the match is weak. Rows may omit the clone size; those that give it use once, few, many or a size class.

v_gene: TRBV11-3; d_gene: TRBD1; abundance: NA; j_gene: TRBJ1-1; CDR3nt: TGTGCCAGCAGCTTAGAAGCAGGGGGAGAAGCTTTCTTT; CDR3aa: CASSLEAGGEAFF
v_gene: TRBV2; d_gene: NA; abundance: once; j_gene: TRBJ2-4; CDR3nt: TGTGCCAGCAAGGATTGGGGCTTCGGACAGAACATTCAGTACTTC; CDR3aa: CASKDWGFGQNIQYF
v_gene: TRBV5-1; d_gene: TRBD1; abundance: NA; j_gene: TRBJ2-2; CDR3nt: TGCGCCAGCAGCCTTACAGGGGCCGGGGAGCTGTTTTTT; CDR3aa: CASSLTGAGELFF
v_gene: TRBV7-9; d_gene: NA; abundance: once; j_gene: TRBJ2-2; CDR3nt: TGTGCCAGCAGCTTACAGGACAGCTACACCGGGGAGCTGTTTTTT; CDR3aa: CASSLQDSYTGELFF
v_gene: TRBV21-1; d_gene: NA; abundance: NA; j_gene: TRBJ2-2; CDR3nt: TGTGCCAGCAGCCCTGGACAGGGTTATAGGAACACCGGGGAGCTGTTTTTT; CDR3aa: CASSPGQGYRNTGELFF
v_gene: TRBV7-9; d_gene: NA; abundance: NA; j_gene: TRBJ2-2; CDR3nt: TGTGCCAGCAGCCCGGCTAGGGGGACGGACACCGGGGAGCTGTTTTTT; CDR3aa: CASSPARGTDTGELFF
v_gene: TRBV27; d_gene: NA; abundance: NA; j_gene: TRBJ2-1; CDR3nt: TGTGCCAGCTCGTCCGTGGAGTCCTACAATGAGCAGTTCTTC; CDR3aa: CASSSVESYNEQFF
v_gene: TRBV6-5; d_gene: NA; abundance: NA; j_gene: TRBJ2-7; CDR3nt: TGTGCCAGCAGTTACGAAGGCGGGACCAGCTCCTACGAGCAGTACTTC; CDR3aa: CASSYEGGTSSYEQYF
v_gene: TRBV29-1; d_gene: NA; abundance: NA; j_gene: TRBJ2-3; CDR3nt: TGCAGCGTTTCTAGGCGGGCCCCGGCAGATACGCAGTATTTT; CDR3aa: CSVSRRAPADTQYF
v_gene: TRBV7-2; d_gene: NA; abundance: NA; j_gene: TRBJ2-2; CDR3nt: TGTGCCAGCAGCTTATCCTCTTCCGGGGAGCTGTTTTTT; CDR3aa: CASSLSSSGELFF
v_gene: TRBV6-5; d_gene: NA; abundance: NA; j_gene: TRBJ2-1; CDR3nt: TGTGCCAGCAGTTCCGTTAGCTCCTACAATGAGCAGTTCTTC; CDR3aa: CASSSVSSYNEQFF
v_gene: TRBV6-5; d_gene: NA; abundance: NA; j_gene: TRBJ2-3; CDR3nt: TGTGCCAGCAGGACCGCGACAGATACGCAGTATTTT; CDR3aa: CASRTATDTQYF
v_gene: TRBV25-1; d_gene: NA; abundance: NA; j_gene: TRBJ2-5; CDR3nt: TGTGCCAGCCAGGGGGGTCCTGGGACGGAGCAGTACTTC; CDR3aa: CASQGGPGTEQYF
v_gene: TRBV25-1; d_gene: NA; abundance: NA; j_gene: TRBJ2-5; CDR3nt: TGTGCCAGCAGTAATGGAGAGACCCAGTACTTC; CDR3aa: CASSNGETQYF
v_gene: TRBV5-6; d_gene: NA; abundance: NA; j_gene: TRBJ2-7; CDR3nt: TGTGCCAGCAGCTCCGATCTTTACGAGCAGTACTTC; CDR3aa: CASSSDLYEQYF
v_gene: TRBV7-6; d_gene: NA; abundance: NA; j_gene: TRBJ2-2; CDR3nt: TGTGCCAGCAGCTTTGTCTCCGGGGAGCTGTTTTTT; CDR3aa: CASSFVSGELFF
v_gene: TRBV19; d_gene: NA; abundance: NA; j_gene: TRBJ2-4; CDR3nt: TGTGCCAGTAGTGGGAGCTCGGGAAACATTCAGTACTTC; CDR3aa: CASSGSSGNIQYF
v_gene: TRBV11-2; d_gene: NA; abundance: NA; j_gene: TRBJ1-4; CDR3nt: TGTGCCAGCAGCTTAGCGCCAAACAGTCGGGATGAAAAACTGTTTTTT; CDR3aa: CASSLAPNSRDEKLFF
v_gene: TRBV7-6; d_gene: TRBD1; abundance: NA; j_gene: TRBJ1-1; CDR3nt: TGTGCCAGCAGCTTACTCGGACAGGGAAACACTGAAGCTTTCTTT; CDR3aa: CASSLLGQGNTEAFF
v_gene: TRBV18; d_gene: TRBD1; abundance: NA; j_gene: TRBJ1-2; CDR3nt: TGTGCCAGCTCACCCCGGAGTGCAGGGGGCGATGGCTACACCTTC; CDR3aa: CASSPRSAGGDGYTF
v_gene: TRBV6-1; d_gene: TRBD1; abundance: NA; j_gene: TRBJ1-5; CDR3nt: TGTGCCAGCAGTGAAGGATGGAGGGGGCTATTTCGACAGCCCCAGCATTTT; CDR3aa: CASSEGWRGLFRQPQHF
v_gene: TRBV4-2; d_gene: NA; abundance: NA; j_gene: TRBJ2-7; CDR3nt: TGTGCCAGCAGCCAAGTAGGGGGGAGTCAAAACGAGCAGTACTTC; CDR3aa: CASSQVGGSQNEQYF
v_gene: TRBV7-8; d_gene: NA; abundance: NA; j_gene: TRBJ2-7; CDR3nt: TGTGCCAGCAGCTCCGGGACGGAGCCCTACGAGCAGTACTTC; CDR3aa: CASSSGTEPYEQYF
v_gene: TRBV14; d_gene: TRBD1; abundance: NA; j_gene: TRBJ1-2; CDR3nt: TGTGCCAGCAGCCAAGCGGGATTCGGGACAGCCTATGGCTACACCTTC; CDR3aa: CASSQAGFGTAYGYTF
v_gene: TRBV6-1; d_gene: NA; abundance: NA; j_gene: TRBJ1-2; CDR3nt: TGTGCCAGCAGTGGAGGGACCGCGGCTATTGGCTACACCTTC; CDR3aa: CASSGGTAAIGYTF
v_gene: TRBV2; d_gene: NA; abundance: NA; j_gene: TRBJ1-5; CDR3nt: TGTGCCAGCGATGGTGGCAATCAGCCCCAGCATTTT; CDR3aa: CASDGGNQPQHF
v_gene: TRBV6-1; d_gene: NA; abundance: NA; j_gene: TRBJ2-7; CDR3nt: TGTGCCAGCACCTTATGGGTGTACGAGCAGTACTTC; CDR3aa: CASTLWVYEQYF
v_gene: TRBV7-9; d_gene: NA; abundance: NA; j_gene: TRBJ2-5; CDR3nt: TGTGCCAGCAGCTGGGAGACCCAGTACTTC; CDR3aa: CASSWETQYF
v_gene: TRBV5-4; d_gene: NA; abundance: NA; j_gene: TRBJ1-2; CDR3nt: TGTGCCAGCAGCTCACAAGGCCTTAACTATGGCTACACCTTC; CDR3aa: CASSSQGLNYGYTF